This T cell receptor beta chain was identified during a study of STAT5B mutations in CD4+ large granular lymphocyte leukemia. Study-level findings and limits: Compared with healthy controls (2/35), patient top clones favored TRBV06 (8/27). Patient CD4-sorted repertoires stayed more clonal than healthy ones after leukemic-clone removal. Roughly 27% of private leukemic clonotypes occurred rarely in other patients' non-leukemic repertoires.

Original handling: Lowest detectable productive clonotype frequency was 2.59 x 10-5. The protocol was immunoSEQ multiplex PCR, while the TCRdb copy is restricted to in-frame clones and leaves out a portion. That table gives V, J and clone size, and the DNA gave D and trimming. The sample comprises 20,000 or so clones, roughly 82% of which are singletons, and roughly 9% rests with the top ten. As regards this clone: What it binds is not known.

V lost 5 bases to trimming and J lost 7 bases; unmatched junction nucleotides: 13. Germline V gene sequence: CDR1 LNHDA, CDR2 SQIVND (reference sequence). CDR3 length: 17 residues. The TCR comes from a human donor in good health. The chain combines TRBV19 with TRBJ1-5; TRBD1 agrees at 11 bases. Specimen: CD4+ T cells from blood buffy coats. The CDR3 sequence is CASSPRDRGFLRQPQHF. The CDR3 DNA sequence: TGTGCCAGTAGTCCGAGGGACAGGGGGTTTTTGAGGCAGCCCCAGCATTTT.